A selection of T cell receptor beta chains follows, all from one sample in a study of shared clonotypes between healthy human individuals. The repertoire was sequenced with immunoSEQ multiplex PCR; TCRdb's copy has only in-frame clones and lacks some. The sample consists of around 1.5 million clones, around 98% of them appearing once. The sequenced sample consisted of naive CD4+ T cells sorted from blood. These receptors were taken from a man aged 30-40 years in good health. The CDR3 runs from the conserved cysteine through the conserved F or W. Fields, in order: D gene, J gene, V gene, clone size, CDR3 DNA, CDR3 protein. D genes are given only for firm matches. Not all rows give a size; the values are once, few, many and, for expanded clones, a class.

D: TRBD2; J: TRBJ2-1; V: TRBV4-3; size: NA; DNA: TGCGCCAGCAGCCAAGATCGAGCGGGAGGGCCGTACAATGAGCAGTTCTTC; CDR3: CASSQDRAGGPYNEQFF
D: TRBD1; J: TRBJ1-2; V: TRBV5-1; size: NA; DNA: TGCGCCAGCAGCCCAGGGGGAGACGGCTACACCTTC; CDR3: CASSPGGDGYTF
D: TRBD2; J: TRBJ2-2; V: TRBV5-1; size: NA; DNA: TGCGCCAGCAGCACCACTAGCGGGAGGGCCGAGGGGGAGCTGTTTTTT; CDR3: CASSTTSGRAEGELFF
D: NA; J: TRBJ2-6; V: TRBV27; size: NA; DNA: TGTGCCAGCAGTTTTCAGTCTAGCGCTGGGGCCAACGTCCTGACTTTC; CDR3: CASSFQSSAGANVLTF
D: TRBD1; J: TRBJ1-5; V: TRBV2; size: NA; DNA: TGTGCCAGCAGTGAGAGGGGGCAAGGGACACAGCCCCAGCATTTT; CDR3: CASSERGQGTQPQHF
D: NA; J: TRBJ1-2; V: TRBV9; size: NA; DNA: TGTGCCAGCAGCCTGAGGACAGATTTTGGCTACACCTTC; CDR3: CASSLRTDFGYTF
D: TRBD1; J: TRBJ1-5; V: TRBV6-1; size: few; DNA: TGTGCCAGCAGTGAAGCCAGGACAGGGGGAGGCAATCAGCCCCAGCATTTT; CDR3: CASSEARTGGGNQPQHF
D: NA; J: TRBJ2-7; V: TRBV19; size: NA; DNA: TGTGCCAGTAGTCGGGGCTGGGGCTCCTACGAGCAGTACTTC; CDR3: CASSRGWGSYEQYF
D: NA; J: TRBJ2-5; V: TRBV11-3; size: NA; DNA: TGTGCCAGCAGCCGAGGGGACTCAACCCAAGAGACCCAGTACTTC; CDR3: CASSRGDSTQETQYF
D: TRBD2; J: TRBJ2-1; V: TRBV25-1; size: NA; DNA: TGTGCCACCGGGTGGAGCGGGAGGAATGAGCAGTTCTTC; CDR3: CATGWSGRNEQFF
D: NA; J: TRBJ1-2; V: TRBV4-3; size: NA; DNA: TGCGCCAGCAGCCAAGATGGGTCGCTTGAGGTCTACACCTTC; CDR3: CASSQDGSLEVYTF
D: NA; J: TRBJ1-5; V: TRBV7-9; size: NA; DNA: TGTGCCAGCAGCATGAGAGGGGATCAGCCCCAGCATTTT; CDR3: CASSMRGDQPQHF
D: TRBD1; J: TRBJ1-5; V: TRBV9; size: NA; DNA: TGTGCCAGCAGCCCCGGGCAGGGGGGGACGCAGCCCCAGCATTTT; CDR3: CASSPGQGGTQPQHF
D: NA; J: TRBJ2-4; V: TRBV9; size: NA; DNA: TGTGCCAGCAGCCCCAGTTCCGCTATAGCCAAAAACATTCAGTACTTC; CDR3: CASSPSSAIAKNIQYF
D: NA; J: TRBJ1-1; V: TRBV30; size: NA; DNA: TGTGCCTGGAGTCCCGGTCCACTGGGAGTTACTGAAGCTTTCTTT; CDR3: CAWSPGPLGVTEAFF
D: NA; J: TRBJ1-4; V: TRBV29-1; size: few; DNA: TGCAGCGTTGAAGATCTTGTAGGTGAAAAACTGTTTTTT; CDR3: CSVEDLVGEKLFF
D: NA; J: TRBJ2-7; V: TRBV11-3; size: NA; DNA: TGTGCCAGCAGCCCGAGGCCCGAGACAGAGCAGTACTTC; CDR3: CASSPRPETEQYF
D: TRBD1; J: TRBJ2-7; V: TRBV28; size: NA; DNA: TGTGCCAGCATTTATGGCCAGGGGACAGGCGAGCAGTACTTC; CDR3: CASIYGQGTGEQYF
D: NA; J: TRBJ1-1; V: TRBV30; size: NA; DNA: TGTGCCTGGAGGTTCGGCGGCCCCACTGAAGCTTTCTTT; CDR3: CAWRFGGPTEAFF
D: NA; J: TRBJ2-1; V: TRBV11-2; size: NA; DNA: TGTGCCAGCAGCAGGGGACTCCTTCAAAATGAGCAGTTCTTC; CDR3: CASSRGLLQNEQFF
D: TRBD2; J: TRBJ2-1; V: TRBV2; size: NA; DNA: TGTGCCAGCAGTCGCCCAGCGGGATCTAAGGATGAGCAGTTCTTC; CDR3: CASSRPAGSKDEQFF
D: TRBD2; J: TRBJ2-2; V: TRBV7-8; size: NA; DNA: TGTGCCAGCAGGTCCGGACTAGCGGGAACCGGGGAGCTGTTTTTT; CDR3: CASRSGLAGTGELFF
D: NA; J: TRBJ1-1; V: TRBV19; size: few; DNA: TGTGCCAGTAAGGGACTCGTGAACACTGAAGCTTTCTTT; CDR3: CASKGLVNTEAFF
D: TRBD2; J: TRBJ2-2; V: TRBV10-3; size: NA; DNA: TGTGCCATCAGTTTCAGCGGGAGGAACACCGGGGAGCTGTTTTTT; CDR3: CAISFSGRNTGELFF
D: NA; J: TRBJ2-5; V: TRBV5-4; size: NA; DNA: TGTGCCAGCAGCCTTAAAGAGACCCAGTACTTC; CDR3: CASSLKETQYF
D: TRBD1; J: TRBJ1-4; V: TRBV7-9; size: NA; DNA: TGTGCCAGCAGCGCGGGACAGGGTAATGAAAAACTGTTTTTT; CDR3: CASSAGQGNEKLFF
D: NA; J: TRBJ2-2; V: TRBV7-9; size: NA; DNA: TGTGCCAGCAGCTTCCCCGGGGGGCGTAGGGTCACCGGGGAGCTGTTTTTT; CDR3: CASSFPGGRRVTGELFF
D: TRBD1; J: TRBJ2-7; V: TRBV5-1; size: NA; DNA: TGCGCCAGCAGCTTCACAGGGGGCTCGTACGAGCAGTACTTC; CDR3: CASSFTGGSYEQYF
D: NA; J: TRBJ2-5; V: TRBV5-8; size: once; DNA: TGTGCCAGCAGCTTCGGGACACGGGGAATGGAGACCCAGTACTTC; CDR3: CASSFGTRGMETQYF
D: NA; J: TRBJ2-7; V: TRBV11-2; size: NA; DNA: TGTGCCAGCAGCTTAGCCGAATCCTACGAGCAGTACTTC; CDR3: CASSLAESYEQYF
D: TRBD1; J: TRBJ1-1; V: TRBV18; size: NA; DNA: TGTGCCAGCTCACCACCCGGGACAGGGTTTACTGAAGCTTTCTTT; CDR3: CASSPPGTGFTEAFF
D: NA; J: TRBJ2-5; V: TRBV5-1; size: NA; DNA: TGCGCCAGCAGCCCGGCGGTGTGGGGGAAGCTACAAGAGACCCAGTACTTC; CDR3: CASSPAVWGKLQETQYF
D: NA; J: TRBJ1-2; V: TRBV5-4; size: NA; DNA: TGTGCCAGCAGTTCGACAGGCACCTATGGCTACACCTTC; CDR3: CASSSTGTYGYTF
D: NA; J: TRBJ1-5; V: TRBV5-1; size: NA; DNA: TGCGCCAGCAGCTCCCTCCCAGGGAATCAGCCCCAGCATTTT; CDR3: CASSSLPGNQPQHF
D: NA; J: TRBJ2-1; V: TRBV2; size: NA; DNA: TGTGCCAGCAGTGATGGGGGGAATGAGCAGTTCTTC; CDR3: CASSDGGNEQFF
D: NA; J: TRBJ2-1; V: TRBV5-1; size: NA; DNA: TGCGCCAGCAGCTGGGGGCGGACGGAATCCTACAATGAGCAGTTCTTC; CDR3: CASSWGRTESYNEQFF
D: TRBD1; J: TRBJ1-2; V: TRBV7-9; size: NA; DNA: TGTGCCAGCAGCTTAGCGCACTCGACAGGGGCGAATGGCTACACCTTC; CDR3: CASSLAHSTGANGYTF
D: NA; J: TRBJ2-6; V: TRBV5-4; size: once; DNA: TGTGCCAGCAGCTTGGGAACCTCTGGGGCCAACGTCCTGACTTTC; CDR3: CASSLGTSGANVLTF
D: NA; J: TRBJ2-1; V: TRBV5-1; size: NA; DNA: TGCGCCAGCAGCATGGGACCTTTAGGGAATGAGCAGTTCTTC; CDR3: CASSMGPLGNEQFF
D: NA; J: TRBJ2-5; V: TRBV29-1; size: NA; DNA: TGCAGCGTTGAGGGGACGCCGGAGACCCAGTACTTC; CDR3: CSVEGTPETQYF
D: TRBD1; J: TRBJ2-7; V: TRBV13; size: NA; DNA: TGTGCCAGCAGCTACAAGGGACAGGGAATCACCTACGAGCAGTACTTC; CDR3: CASSYKGQGITYEQYF
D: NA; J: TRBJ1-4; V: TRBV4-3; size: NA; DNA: TGCGCCAGCAGCCAAGATTTTGCAGGGGCCGATAATGAAAAACTGTTTTTT; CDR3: CASSQDFAGADNEKLFF
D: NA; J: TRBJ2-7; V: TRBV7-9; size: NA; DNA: TGTGCCAGCAGACGACTAGACCCAAGCTCCTACGAGCAGTACTTC; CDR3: CASRRLDPSSYEQYF
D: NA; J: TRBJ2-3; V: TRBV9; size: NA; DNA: TGTGCCAGCAGCGTAGCGCCATGGGCAGATACGCAGTATTTT; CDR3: CASSVAPWADTQYF
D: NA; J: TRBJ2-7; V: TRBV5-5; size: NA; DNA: TGTGCCAGCAGCCCCGGGTGGGAAAACGAGCAGTACTTC; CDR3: CASSPGWENEQYF
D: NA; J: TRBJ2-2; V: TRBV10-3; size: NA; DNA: TGTGCCATCTCGAGGACGGAGGGCCGAGGCGGGGAGCTGTTTTTT; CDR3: CAISRTEGRGGELFF
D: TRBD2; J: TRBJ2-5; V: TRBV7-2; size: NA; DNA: TGTGCCAGCAGCTTGACTAGCGGGAGCCAAGAGACCCAGTACTTC; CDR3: CASSLTSGSQETQYF
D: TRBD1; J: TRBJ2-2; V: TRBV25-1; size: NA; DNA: TGTGCCAGCAGTGCCGGACTGACAGGGAGTAGGGCCGGGGAGCTGTTTTTT; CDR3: CASSAGLTGSRAGELFF
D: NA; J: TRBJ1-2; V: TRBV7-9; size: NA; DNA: TGTGCCAGCAGCTTAGCCAGGGCGGGAACATGGGGCTACACCTTC; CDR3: CASSLARAGTWGYTF
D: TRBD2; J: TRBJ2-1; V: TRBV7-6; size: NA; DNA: TGTGCCAGCAGCTTAGTCGGCCTAGCGGGAGTGTCAGGCAATGAGCAGTTCTTC; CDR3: CASSLVGLAGVSGNEQFF
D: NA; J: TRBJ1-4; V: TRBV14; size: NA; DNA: TGTGCCAGCAGCTATGTCGGCGTAGGGGAAAAACTGTTTTTT; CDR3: CASSYVGVGEKLFF
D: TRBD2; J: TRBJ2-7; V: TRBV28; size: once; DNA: TGTGCCAGCAGTTACCGACTAGCGGGGGAATACGAGCAGTACTTC; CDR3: CASSYRLAGEYEQYF